The 20 T cell receptor beta chains reported below all come from one sample, sequenced in a study of blood T cells in healthy people across ages. Alongside a J-beta primer mix, a sample-barcoded 5' primer served in a second PCR lasting 7 to 11 cycles. TCRdb re-derived calls from the 5' RACE reads in MiXCR, one entry per CDR3 protein. The repertoire holds approximately 770,000 distinct CDR3 sequences, with 58% as singletons. The source material was blood. Every receptor here comes from a man younger than 40 in good health.

This chain uses TRBV12-3 or TRBV12-4 with TRBJ1-1; 7 nucleotides match TRBD1. CDR3 length: 16 residues. The V and J ends lost 6 bases and 0 bases, in that order; junction bases with no gene match: 10. The CDR3 reads CASSFSPTGVNTEAFF. The DNA for the CDR3 is TGTGCCAGCAGCTTTTCGCCTACAGGGGTGAACACTGAAGCTTTCTTT.

The rearrangement joins TRBV4-1 to TRBJ1-1; D uncertain. The germline V gene encodes CDR1 MGHRA and CDR2 YSYEKL. This CDR3 is 13 amino acids long. The V and J ends lost 0 bases and 8 bases respectively, with 10 bases between them. This chain's CDR3 is CASSQDGSGEAFF. DNA of the CDR3: TGCGCCAGCAGCCAAGATGGTAGCGGCGAAGCTTTCTTT.

The chain combines TRBV20-1 with TRBJ1-5; D possibly corresponds to TRBD1 (5 bases). The ends were cut back, 3 bases at V and 1 base at J, with 13 bases in the middle. The V gene's germline CDR1 is DFQATT and CDR2 SNEGSKA (reference sequence). CDR3 size: 15 residues. CDR3 nucleotides: TGCAGTGCTAGCGCACCGGGGCAGAGCAATCAGCCCCAGCATTTT. Protein product: CSASAPGQSNQPQHF.

In this sample, this clonotype turned up once. The V and J genes are TRBV10-3 and TRBJ2-3; TRBD2 might be the D (5 bases). V lost 10 bases to trimming and J lost 2 bases, with 19 bases between them. CDR1 and CDR2 (germline): ENHRY, SYGVKD. The CDR3 length is 15 residues. Written as DNA, the CDR3 is TGTGCCACCGCTACGGGAACAGACTCCACAGATACGCAGTATTTT. As protein: CATATGTDSTDTQYF.

The CDR3 spells CASRRTEGEAFF. The CDR3 DNA reads as TGTGCCAGCAGACGCACCGAGGGGGAAGCTTTCTTT. This rearrangement joins TRBV28 to TRBJ1-1, with a tentative D call TRBD1 (5 bases). This CDR3 is built from 12 residues. V was clipped by 6 bases and J by 8 bases, with 13 bases between them. Germline loops: CDR1 MDHEN, CDR2 SYDVKM.

The chain couples TRBV3-1 to TRBJ2-7, with 8 nucleotides matching TRBD2. Per the germline V gene, CDR1 is LGHDT and CDR2 is YNNKEL (reference sequence). This CDR3 is built from 16 residues. With 0 bases clipped from V and 3 bases from J, the junction kept 7 bases outside the gene matches. CDR3 sequence: CASSQDSGISCYEQYF. The CDR3 DNA reads TGTGCCAGCAGCCAAGATAGCGGGATCTCCTGCTACGAGCAGTACTTC.

Ten or more counts support this clonotype. The rearrangement links TRBV12-3 or TRBV12-4 to TRBJ1-1; D is unresolved. The CDR3 is 13 amino acids. Trimming took off 5 bases at V and 1 base at J, with 8 bases between the two ends. This CDR3 reads CASSLKKNTEAFF. CDR3 coding DNA: TGTGCCAGCAGTCTCAAGAAGAACACTGAAGCTTTCTTT.

The J gene is TRBJ2-3, the V gene TRBV5-1; the D gene is possibly TRBD2 (6 bases). V gave up 4 bases and J gave up 4 bases, with 10 bases separating them. Germline V gene data show CDR1 as SGHRS and CDR2 as YFSETQ. CDR3 length: 13 residues. The CDR3 nucleotides are TGCGCCAGCAGCGGAAGCGGGCCAGATACGCAGTATTTT. It yields the protein CASSGSGPDTQYF.

This clonotype was picked up a small number of times. The rearrangement links TRBV3-1 to TRBJ1-2, with D perhaps TRBD1 (6 bases). The V gene lost 0 bases and the J gene lost 10 bases, with 21 bases spanning the gap. Germline CDR1 LGHDT, CDR2 YNNKEL (reference sequence). The CDR3 extends over 16 amino acids. Here the CDR3 DNA reads TGTGCCAGCAGCCAAGATTGGGGGCAGGGGCCGCGTCCCTACACCTTC. Residues: CASSQDWGQGPRPYTF. The complete variable domain, with remaining parts taken from reference TRBV3-1 and TRBJ1-2, reads DTAVSQTPKYLVTQMGNDKSIKCEQNLGHDTMYWYKQDSKKFLKIMFSYNNKELIINETVPNRFSPKSPDKAHLNLHINSLELGDSAVYFCASSQDWGQGPRPYTFGSGTRLTVV.

The CDR3 sequence: CASSLGRGLDSSNQPQHF. CDR3 nucleotides: TGTGCCAGCAGCTTAGGCAGGGGATTAGACAGTAGCAATCAGCCCCAGCATTTT. The chain is built from TRBV7-9 and TRBJ1-5, with a weak D call TRBD1 (6 bases). Per the germline V gene, CDR1 is SEHNR and CDR2 is FQNEAQ (reference sequence). This CDR3 is built from 18 residues. The V end was cut by 1 base, the J end by 0 bases, with 16 bases between. The whole variable domain, remainder taken from reference TRBV7-9 and TRBJ1-5, is DTGVSQNPRHKITKRGQNVTFRCDPISEHNRLYWYRQTLGQGPEFLTYFQNEAQLEKSRLLSDRFSAERPKGSFSTLEIQRTEQGDSAMYLCASSLGRGLDSSNQPQHFGDGTRLSIL.

This clonotype has just a few counts. The chain has TRBV6-5 and TRBJ1-2; D uncertain. CDR1 and CDR2 from the germline V gene are MNHEY and SVGAGI. CDR3 length equals 13 residues. Trimming removed 0 bases at V and 3 bases at J, with 5 bases between. The CDR3 spells CASSYSPDYGYTF. The CDR3 nucleotides are TGTGCCAGCAGTTACTCGCCGGACTATGGCTACACCTTC.

This clonotype appeared once. CDR3 sequence reads: CAIAGGENEQFF. The CDR3 DNA reads TGTGCCATCGCGGGGGGAGAGAATGAGCAGTTCTTC. This chain uses TRBV3-1 with TRBJ2-1, with 8 bases identical to TRBD2. CDR1 LGHDT and CDR2 YNNKEL come from the germline V gene (reference sequence). J was trimmed by 7 bases and V by 10 bases; bases with no gene match: 6. The CDR3 totals 12 residues.

V usage is TRBV10-3 and J usage is TRBJ2-5; D is unclear. This CDR3 spans 13 amino acids. Germline V gives CDR1 ENHRY, CDR2 SYGVKD. The V gene lost 3 bases and the J gene lost 5 bases, with 10 bases spanning the gap. CDR3 nucleotides: TGTGCCATCAGTGACCGGGTGAGGGAGACCCAGTACTTC. Amino acid sequence: CAISDRVRETQYF.

This chain connects TRBV15 to TRBJ2-4; D is unclear. Germline CDR1 and CDR2: LNHNV and YYDKDF (reference sequence). Trimming stripped 4 bases from V and 0 bases from J, with 4 bases between. This CDR3 is built from 13 residues. Written as DNA, the CDR3 is TGTGCCACCAGCATCTTAGCCAAAAACATTCAGTACTTC. Translation gives CATSILAKNIQYF.

V gene TRBV20-1 combines with J gene TRBJ2-4; no firm D call. The V and J ends lost 6 bases and 7 bases respectively, with 25 bases between them. Germline loops: CDR1 DFQATT, CDR2 SNEGSKA (reference sequence). This CDR3 comprises 16 residues. CDR3 nucleotide sequence: TGCAGTGCCCCCGGACCCGAGACACGGCTTCGCAACATTCAGTACTTC. It translates to CSAPGPETRLRNIQYF.

The chain has TRBV2 and TRBJ1-1; D remains unclear. V lost 6 bases and J lost 1, with 12 bases in between. This CDR3 comprises 14 residues. Germline-derived CDR1 and CDR2 are SNHLY and FYNNEI. The CDR3 loop reads CASRSRSENTEAFF. CDR3 DNA sequence: TGTGCCAGCAGATCCAGGAGCGAGAACACTGAAGCTTTCTTT.

Of note for this clonotype: At one end the junction does not follow the germline gene, possibly because of a read error. The rearrangement links TRBV7-2 to TRBJ2-1, with TRBD1 as a possible D gene (5 bases). Germline V lookup: CDR1 SGHTA, CDR2 FQGNSA. This CDR3 contains 12 residues. The CDR3 spells CASSFWGNERFF. For the CDR3, the DNA is TGTGCCAGCAGCTTTTGGGGCAATGAGCGGTTCTTC.

In its sample, this clonotype was seen once. The rearrangement links TRBV29-1 to TRBJ1-1; maybe TRBD1 (6 bases). The V end lost 7 bases, the J end lost 4 bases, and 22 bases lay between the germline ends. Germline CDR1 reads SQVTM; CDR2 reads ANQGSEA. CDR3 size: 15 residues. The CDR3 bases are TGCAGCGCAATTACCGGGACAATATGGGGCACTGAAGCTTTCTTT. Residues: CSAITGTIWGTEAFF.

This sequence joins TRBV20-1 and TRBJ2-3; D gene uncertain. The length of the CDR3 is 14 residues. Trimming cost V 8 bases and J 1 base, with 16 bases left between them. Germline CDR1 reads DFQATT; CDR2 reads SNEGSKA (reference sequence). Here the CDR3 reads CSPKEFRGTDTQYF. The DNA for the CDR3 is TGCAGTCCTAAGGAGTTCCGTGGCACAGATACGCAGTATTTT.

Concerning this clonotype itself: Since a much larger clone is just one base distant, this may be a read error. V is TRBV20-1 and J is TRBJ2-1; 8 positions agree with TRBD2. The end of the DNA aligns better with TRBJ2-7, so the J call may be wrong. Germline V CDR1 and CDR2: DFQATT, SNEGSKA (reference sequence). This CDR3 region has 18 residues. CDR3 in DNA: TGCAGTGCTAGTCCAGGAGTCCCAACGGGGGGGAAAGTTAATGAGCAGTACTTC. Its translation is CSASPGVPTGGKVNEQYF.